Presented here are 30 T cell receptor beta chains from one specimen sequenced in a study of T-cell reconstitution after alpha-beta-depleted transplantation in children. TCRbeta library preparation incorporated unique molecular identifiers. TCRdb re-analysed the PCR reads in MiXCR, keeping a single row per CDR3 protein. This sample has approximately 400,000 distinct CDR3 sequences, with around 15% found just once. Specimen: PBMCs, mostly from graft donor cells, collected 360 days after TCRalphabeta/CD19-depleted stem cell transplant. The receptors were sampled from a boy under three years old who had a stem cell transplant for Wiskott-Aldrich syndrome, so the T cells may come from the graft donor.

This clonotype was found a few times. The CDR3 DNA reads as TGCAGTGCTACCCCCCTAAAGACCCAGTACTTC. Amino acid sequence: CSATPLKTQYF. This chain uses TRBV20-1 with TRBJ2-5, with D unclear. Germline V gives CDR1 DFQATT, CDR2 SNEGSKA (reference sequence). Trimming cost V 4 bases and J 6 bases, with 9 bases left between them. The CDR3 has 11 amino acids.

The CDR3 protein is CATSDLRGTEETQYF. The CDR3 DNA is TGTGCCACCAGTGATTTGCGGGGGACAGAAGAGACCCAGTACTTC. The chain joins TRBV24-1 to TRBJ2-5; D perhaps matches TRBD1 (7 bases). The germline gives CDR1 KGHDR, CDR2 SFDVKD. Trimming shortened V by 0 bases and J by 3 bases, and 10 bases separated the two germline ends. This CDR3 spans 15 amino acids.

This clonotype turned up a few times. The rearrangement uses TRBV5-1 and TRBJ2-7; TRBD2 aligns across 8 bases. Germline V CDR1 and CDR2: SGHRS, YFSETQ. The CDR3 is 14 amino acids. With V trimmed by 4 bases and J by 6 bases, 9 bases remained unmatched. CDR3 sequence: CASSPNRGGGEQYF. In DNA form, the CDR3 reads TGCGCCAGCAGCCCCAACCGGGGGGGAGGCGAGCAGTACTTC.

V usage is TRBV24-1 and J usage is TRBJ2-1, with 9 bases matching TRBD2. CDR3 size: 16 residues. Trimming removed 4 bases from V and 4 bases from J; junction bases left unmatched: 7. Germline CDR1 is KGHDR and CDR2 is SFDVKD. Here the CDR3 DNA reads TGTGCCACCAGTGACGAGGGACTAGCCTCGTACAATGAGCAGTTCTTC. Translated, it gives CATSDEGLASYNEQFF.

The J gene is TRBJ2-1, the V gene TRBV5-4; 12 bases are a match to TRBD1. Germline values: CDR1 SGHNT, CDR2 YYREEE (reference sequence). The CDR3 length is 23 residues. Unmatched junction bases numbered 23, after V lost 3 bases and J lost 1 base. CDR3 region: CASSWGRGRPGTGGSGSYNEQFF. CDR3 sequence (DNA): TGTGCCAGCAGCTGGGGACGGGGTCGACCCGGGACAGGGGGCTCCGGATCCTACAATGAGCAGTTCTTC.

The DNA for the CDR3 is TGTGCCAGCAGCGGAAGGGACAGTAACACTGAAGCTTTCTTT. Its translation is CASSGRDSNTEAFF. This chain joins TRBV9 and TRBJ1-1; TRBD1 matches 7 bases. J lost 2 bases, V lost 3 bases, and 4 bases had no gene match. The V gene's germline CDR1 is SGDLS and CDR2 YYNGEE. CDR3 length equals 14 residues.

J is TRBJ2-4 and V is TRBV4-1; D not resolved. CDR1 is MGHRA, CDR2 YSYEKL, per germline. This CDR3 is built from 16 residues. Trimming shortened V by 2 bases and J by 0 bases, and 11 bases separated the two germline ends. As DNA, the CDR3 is TGCGCCAGCAGCCAATTGACACTTCTAGCCAAAAACATTCAGTACTTC. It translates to CASSQLTLLAKNIQYF.

CDR3: CASSPDRGTYNEQFF. CDR3 in DNA: TGTGCCAGCAGCCCCGACAGGGGCACTTACAATGAGCAGTTCTTC. The rearrangement links TRBV7-8 to TRBJ2-1; 8 bases map to TRBD1. Per the germline V gene, CDR1 is SGHVS and CDR2 is FQNEAQ. The CDR3 contains 15 residues. J was trimmed by 4 bases and V by 5 bases; bases with no gene match: 7.

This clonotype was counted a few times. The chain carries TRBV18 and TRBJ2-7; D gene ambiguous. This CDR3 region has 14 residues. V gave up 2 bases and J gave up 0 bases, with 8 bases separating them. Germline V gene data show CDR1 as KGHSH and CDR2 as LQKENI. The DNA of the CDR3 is TGTGCCAGCTCACCAAAATACTCCTCCTACGAGCAGTACTTC. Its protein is CASSPKYSSYEQYF.

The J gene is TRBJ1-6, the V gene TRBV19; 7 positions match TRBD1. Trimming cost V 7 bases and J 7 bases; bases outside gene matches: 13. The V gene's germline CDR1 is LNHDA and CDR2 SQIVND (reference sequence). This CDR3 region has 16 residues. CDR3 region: CASTLLSGTVNSPLHF. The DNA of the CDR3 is TGTGCCAGTACCCTTCTTTCCGGGACAGTAAATTCACCCCTCCACTTT. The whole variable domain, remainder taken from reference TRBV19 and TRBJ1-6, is DGGITQSPKYLFRKEGQNVTLSCEQNLNHDAMYWYRQDPGQGLRLIYYSQIVNDFQKGDIAEGYSVSREKKESFPLTVTSAQKNPTAFYLCASTLLSGTVNSPLHFGNGTRLTVT.

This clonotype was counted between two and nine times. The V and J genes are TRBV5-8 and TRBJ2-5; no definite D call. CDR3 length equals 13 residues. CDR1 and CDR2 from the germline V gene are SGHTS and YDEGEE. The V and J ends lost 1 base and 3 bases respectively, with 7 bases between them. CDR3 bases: TGTGCCAGCAGCTTGCGGGTGGAAGAGACCCAGTACTTC. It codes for CASSLRVEETQYF.

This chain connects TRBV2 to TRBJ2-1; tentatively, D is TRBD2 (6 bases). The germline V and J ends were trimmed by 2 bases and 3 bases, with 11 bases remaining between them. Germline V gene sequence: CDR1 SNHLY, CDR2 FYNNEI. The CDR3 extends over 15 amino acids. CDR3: CASSEITGSYNEQFF. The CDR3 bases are TGTGCCAGCAGTGAAATCACCGGGAGCTACAATGAGCAGTTCTTC.

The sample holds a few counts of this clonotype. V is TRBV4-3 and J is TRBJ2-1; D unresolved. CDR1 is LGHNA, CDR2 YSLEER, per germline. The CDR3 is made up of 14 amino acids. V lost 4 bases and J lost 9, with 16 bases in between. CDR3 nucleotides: TGCGCCAGCAGCCTCCGGATAGAGTTGGGTGAGCAGTTCTTC. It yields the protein CASSLRIELGEQFF.

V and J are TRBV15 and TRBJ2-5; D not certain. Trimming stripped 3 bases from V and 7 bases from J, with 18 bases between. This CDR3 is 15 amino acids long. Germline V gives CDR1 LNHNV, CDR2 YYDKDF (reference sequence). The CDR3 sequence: CATSSPNRVIGTQYF. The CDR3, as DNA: TGTGCCACCAGCAGCCCCAACAGAGTGATTGGGACCCAGTACTTC.

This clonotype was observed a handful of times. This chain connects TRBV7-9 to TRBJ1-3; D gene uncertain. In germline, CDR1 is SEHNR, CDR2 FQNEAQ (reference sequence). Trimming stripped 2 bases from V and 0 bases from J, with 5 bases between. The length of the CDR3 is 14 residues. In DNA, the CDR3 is TGTGCCAGCAGCTTAACCAACTCTGGAAACACCATATATTTT. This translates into CASSLTNSGNTIYF.

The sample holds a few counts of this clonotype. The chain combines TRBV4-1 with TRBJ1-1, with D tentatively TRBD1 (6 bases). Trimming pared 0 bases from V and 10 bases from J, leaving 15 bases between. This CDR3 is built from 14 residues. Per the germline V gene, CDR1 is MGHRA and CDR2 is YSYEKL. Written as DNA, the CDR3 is TGCGCCAGCAGCCAAGATCCGCAGGGGCAGGGAGCTTTCTTT. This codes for CASSQDPQGQGAFF.

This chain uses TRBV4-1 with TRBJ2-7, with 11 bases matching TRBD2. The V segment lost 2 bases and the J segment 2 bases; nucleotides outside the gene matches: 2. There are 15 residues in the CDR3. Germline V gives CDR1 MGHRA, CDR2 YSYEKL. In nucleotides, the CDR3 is TGCGCCAGCAGCCAACAGACTAGCGGGGCCTACGAGCAGTACTTC. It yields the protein CASSQQTSGAYEQYF.

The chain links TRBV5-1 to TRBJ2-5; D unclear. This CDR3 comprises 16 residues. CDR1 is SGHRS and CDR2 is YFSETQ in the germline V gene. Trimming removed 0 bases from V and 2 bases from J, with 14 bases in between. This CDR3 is CASSLVPVVSQETQYF. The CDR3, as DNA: TGCGCCAGCAGCTTGGTTCCGGTGGTCTCTCAAGAGACCCAGTACTTC.

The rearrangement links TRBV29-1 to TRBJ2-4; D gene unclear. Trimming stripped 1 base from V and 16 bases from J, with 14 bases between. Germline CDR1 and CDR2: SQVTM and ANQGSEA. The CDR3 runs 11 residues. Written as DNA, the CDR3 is TGCAGCGTTGAAGTTGGCAGGTGGCAATACTTC. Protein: CSVEVGRWQYF.

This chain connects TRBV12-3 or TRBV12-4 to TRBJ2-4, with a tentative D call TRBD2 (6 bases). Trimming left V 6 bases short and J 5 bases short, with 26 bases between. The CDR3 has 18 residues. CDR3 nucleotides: TGTGCCAGCAGCTCCCGTGGGATCCAAAGGACGGGAGAAAACATTCAGTACTTC. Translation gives CASSSRGIQRTGENIQYF.

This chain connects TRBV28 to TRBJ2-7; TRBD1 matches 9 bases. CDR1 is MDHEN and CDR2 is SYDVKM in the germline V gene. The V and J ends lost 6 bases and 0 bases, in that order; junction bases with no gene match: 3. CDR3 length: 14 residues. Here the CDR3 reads CASRTGGSSYEQYF. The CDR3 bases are TGTGCCAGCAGGACAGGGGGTAGCTCCTACGAGCAGTACTTC.

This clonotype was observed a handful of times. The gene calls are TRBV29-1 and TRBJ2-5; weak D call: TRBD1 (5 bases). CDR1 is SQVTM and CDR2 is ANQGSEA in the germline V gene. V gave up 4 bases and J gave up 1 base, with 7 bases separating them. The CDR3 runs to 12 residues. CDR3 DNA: TGCAGCGTTGGGGGCCTCCAAGAGACCCAGTACTTC. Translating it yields CSVGGLQETQYF.

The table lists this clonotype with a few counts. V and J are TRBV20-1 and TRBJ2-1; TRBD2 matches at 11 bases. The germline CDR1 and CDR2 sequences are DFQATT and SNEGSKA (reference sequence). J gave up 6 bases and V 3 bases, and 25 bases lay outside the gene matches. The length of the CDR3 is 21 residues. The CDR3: CSASRDGTSGLKSSIVNEQFF. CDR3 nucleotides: TGCAGTGCTAGCCGAGACGGGACTAGCGGTTTAAAATCTTCAATCGTCAATGAGCAGTTCTTC.

The CDR3 region is CASSEQSSYEQYF. CDR3 nucleotides: TGTGCCAGCAGTGAACAGAGCTCCTACGAGCAGTACTTC. This chain links TRBV2 with TRBJ2-7; D remains ambiguous. The CDR3 is 13 residues long. The germline V gene encodes CDR1 SNHLY and CDR2 FYNNEI. Trimming cost V 2 bases and J 0 bases, with 5 bases left between them.

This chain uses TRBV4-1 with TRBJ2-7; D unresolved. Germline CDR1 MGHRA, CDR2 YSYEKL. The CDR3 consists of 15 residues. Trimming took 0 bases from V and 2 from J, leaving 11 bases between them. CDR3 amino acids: CASSQDPGPAYEQYF. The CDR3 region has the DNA TGCGCCAGCAGCCAAGACCCAGGACCAGCCTACGAGCAGTACTTC.

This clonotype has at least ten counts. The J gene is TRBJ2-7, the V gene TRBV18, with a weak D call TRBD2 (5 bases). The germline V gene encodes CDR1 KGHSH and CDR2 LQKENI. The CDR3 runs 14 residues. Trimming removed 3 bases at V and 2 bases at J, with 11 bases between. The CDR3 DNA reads TGTGCCAGCTCACCCGGACGGGGAGCCTACGAGCAGTACTTC. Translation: CASSPGRGAYEQYF.

This CDR3 is CASRTDRAEETQYF. The CDR3 region has the DNA TGCGCCAGCAGGACGGACAGGGCCGAAGAGACCCAGTACTTC. The chain combines TRBV5-1 with TRBJ2-5, with 8 bases fitting TRBD1. CDR3 length: 14 residues. CDR1 SGHRS and CDR2 YFSETQ come from the germline V gene. V was pared by 5 bases and J by 3 bases, with 6 bases of the junction left unmatched. Full variable domain (outside the CDR3, taken from reference TRBV5-1 and TRBJ2-5): KAGVTQTPRYLIKTRGQQVTLSCSPISGHRSVSWYQQTPGQGLQFLFEYFSETQRNKGNFPGRFSGRQFSNSRSEMNVSTLELGDSALYLCASRTDRAEETQYFGPGTRLLVL.

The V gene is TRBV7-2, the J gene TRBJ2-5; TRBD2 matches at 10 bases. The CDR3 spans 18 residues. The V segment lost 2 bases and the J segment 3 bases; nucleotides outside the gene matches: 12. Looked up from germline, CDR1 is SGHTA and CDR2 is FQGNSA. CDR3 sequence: CASSLSVFPSGGKETQYF. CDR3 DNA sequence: TGTGCCAGCAGCTTAAGCGTTTTTCCTAGCGGGGGAAAAGAGACCCAGTACTTC.

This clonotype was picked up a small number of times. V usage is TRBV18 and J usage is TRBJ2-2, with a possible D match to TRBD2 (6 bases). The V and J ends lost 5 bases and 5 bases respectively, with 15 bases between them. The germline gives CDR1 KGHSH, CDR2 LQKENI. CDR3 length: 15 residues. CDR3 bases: TGTGCCAGCTCAACCACCGGGGGAGGAACCGGGGAGCTGTTTTTT. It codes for CASSTTGGGTGELFF.

The CDR3 DNA reads as TGTGCCAGCAAGGGAAAGCGGGGTAGTCAGCCCCAGCATTTT. Its translation: CASKGKRGSQPQHF. The rearrangement links TRBV2 to TRBJ1-5, with D unresolved. This CDR3 has 14 amino acids. CDR1 is SNHLY and CDR2 is FYNNEI in the germline V gene. V lost 7 bases and J lost 6, with 16 bases in between.